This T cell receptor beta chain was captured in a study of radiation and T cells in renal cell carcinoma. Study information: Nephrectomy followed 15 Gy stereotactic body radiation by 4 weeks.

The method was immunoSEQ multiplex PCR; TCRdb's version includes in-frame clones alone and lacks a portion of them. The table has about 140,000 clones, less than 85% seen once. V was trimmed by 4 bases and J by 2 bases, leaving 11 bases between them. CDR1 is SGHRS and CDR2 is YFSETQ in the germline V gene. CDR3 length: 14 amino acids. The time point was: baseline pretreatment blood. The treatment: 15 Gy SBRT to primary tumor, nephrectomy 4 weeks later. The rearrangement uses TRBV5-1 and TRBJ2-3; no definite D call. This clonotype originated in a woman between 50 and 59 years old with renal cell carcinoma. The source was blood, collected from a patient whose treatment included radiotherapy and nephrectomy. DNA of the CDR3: TGCGCCAGCAGCGCTGGACGGGCCACAGATACGCAGTATTTT. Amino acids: CASSAGRATDTQYF.